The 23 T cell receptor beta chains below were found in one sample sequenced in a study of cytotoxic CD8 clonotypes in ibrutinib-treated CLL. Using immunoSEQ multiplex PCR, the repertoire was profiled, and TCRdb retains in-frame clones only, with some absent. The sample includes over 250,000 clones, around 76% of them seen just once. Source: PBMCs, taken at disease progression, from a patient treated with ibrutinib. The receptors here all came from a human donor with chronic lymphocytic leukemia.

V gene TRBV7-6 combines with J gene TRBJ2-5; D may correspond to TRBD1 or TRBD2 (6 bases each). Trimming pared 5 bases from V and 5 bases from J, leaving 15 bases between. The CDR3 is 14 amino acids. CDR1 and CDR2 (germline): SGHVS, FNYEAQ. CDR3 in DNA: TGTGCCAGCAGCCCCCTCGGGGGCCGGGAGACCCAGTACTTC. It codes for CASSPLGGRETQYF.

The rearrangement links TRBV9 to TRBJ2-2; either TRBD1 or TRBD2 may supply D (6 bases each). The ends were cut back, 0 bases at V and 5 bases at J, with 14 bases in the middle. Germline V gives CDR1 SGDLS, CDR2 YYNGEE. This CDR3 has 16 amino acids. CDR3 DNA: TGTGCCAGCAGCGTAGCGAAGGGGGGTTCAACCGGGGAGCTGTTTTTT. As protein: CASSVAKGGSTGELFF.

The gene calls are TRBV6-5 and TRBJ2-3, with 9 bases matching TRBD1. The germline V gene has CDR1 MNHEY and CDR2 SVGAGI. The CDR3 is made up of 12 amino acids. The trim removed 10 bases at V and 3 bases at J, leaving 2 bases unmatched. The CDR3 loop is CATGQGTDTQYF. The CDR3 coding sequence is TGTGCCACCGGACAGGGGACAGATACGCAGTATTTT.

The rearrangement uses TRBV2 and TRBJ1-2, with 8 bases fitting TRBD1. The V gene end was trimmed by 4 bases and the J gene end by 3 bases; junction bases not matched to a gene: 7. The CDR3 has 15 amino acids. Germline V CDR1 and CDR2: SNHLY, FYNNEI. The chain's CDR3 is CASSVVTGVYYGYTF. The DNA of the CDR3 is TGTGCCAGCAGTGTTGTGACAGGGGTTTACTATGGCTACACCTTC.

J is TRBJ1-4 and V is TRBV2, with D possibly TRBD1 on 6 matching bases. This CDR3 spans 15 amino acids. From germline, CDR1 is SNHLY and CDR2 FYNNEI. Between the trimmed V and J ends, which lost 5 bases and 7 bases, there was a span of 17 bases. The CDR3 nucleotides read TGTGCCAGCAGTTCCGGGACAAAGGGGGGTGAAAAACTGTTTTTT. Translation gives CASSSGTKGGEKLFF.

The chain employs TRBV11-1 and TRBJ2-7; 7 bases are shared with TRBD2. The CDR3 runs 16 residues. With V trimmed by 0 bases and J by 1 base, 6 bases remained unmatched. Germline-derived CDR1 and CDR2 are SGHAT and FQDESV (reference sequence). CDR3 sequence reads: CASSLAAGDSSYEQYF. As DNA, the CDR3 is TGTGCCAGCAGCTTAGCGGCGGGAGACAGTTCCTACGAGCAGTACTTC.

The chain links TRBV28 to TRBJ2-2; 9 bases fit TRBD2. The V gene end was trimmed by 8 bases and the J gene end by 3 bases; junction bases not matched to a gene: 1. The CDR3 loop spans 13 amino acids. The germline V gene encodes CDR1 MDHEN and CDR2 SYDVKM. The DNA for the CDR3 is TGTGCCAGCGGACTAGCGTACACCGGGGAGCTGTTTTTT. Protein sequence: CASGLAYTGELFF.

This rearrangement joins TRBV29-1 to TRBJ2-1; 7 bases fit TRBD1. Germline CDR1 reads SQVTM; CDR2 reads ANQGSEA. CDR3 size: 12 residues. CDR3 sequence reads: CSCRGSYNEQFF. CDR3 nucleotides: TGCAGTTGCAGGGGGTCCTACAATGAGCAGTTCTTC.

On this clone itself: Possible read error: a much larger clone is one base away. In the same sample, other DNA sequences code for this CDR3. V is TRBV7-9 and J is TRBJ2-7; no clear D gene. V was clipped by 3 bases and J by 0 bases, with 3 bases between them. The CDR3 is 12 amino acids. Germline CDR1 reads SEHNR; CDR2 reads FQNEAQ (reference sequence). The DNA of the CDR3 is TGTGCCAGCAGCTTGGGCTCCTACGAGCAGTACTTC. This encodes CASSLGSYEQYF.

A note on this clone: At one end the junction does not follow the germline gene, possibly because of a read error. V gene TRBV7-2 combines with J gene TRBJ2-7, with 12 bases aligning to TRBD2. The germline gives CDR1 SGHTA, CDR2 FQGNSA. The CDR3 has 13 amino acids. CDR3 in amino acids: CASSTATSGRKDF. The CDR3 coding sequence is TGTGCCAGCAGCACCGCTACTAGCGGGAGGAAGGACTTC.

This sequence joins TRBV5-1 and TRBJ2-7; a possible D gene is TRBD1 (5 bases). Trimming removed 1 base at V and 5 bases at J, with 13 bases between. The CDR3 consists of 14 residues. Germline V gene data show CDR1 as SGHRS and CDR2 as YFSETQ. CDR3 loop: CASSLTGLIHEQYF. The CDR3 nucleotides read TGCGCCAGCAGCTTGACAGGCCTGATCCACGAGCAGTACTTC.

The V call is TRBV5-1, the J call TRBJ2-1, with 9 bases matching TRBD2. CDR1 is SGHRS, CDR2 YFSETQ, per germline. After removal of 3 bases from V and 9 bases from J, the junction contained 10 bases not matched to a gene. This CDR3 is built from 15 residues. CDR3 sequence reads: CASSWFPSGEGEQFF. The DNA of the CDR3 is TGCGCCAGCAGCTGGTTCCCTAGCGGGGAGGGTGAGCAGTTCTTC.

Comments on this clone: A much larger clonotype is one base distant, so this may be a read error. As DNA, the CDR3 is TGTGCCAGCTCAAACACCGGGGAGCTGTTTTTT. Translated: CASSNTGELFF. The chain links TRBV21-1 to TRBJ2-2; the D call in the table, TRBD1, was not verified against the DNA. TRBV21-1 is tagged as a pseudogene. This CDR3 is 11 amino acids long.

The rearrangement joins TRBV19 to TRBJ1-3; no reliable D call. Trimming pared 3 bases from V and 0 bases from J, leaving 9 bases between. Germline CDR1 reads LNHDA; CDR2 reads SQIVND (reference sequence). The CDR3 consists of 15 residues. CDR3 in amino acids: CASSIRRSSGNTIYF. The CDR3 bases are TGTGCCAGTAGTATCAGGAGAAGCTCTGGAAACACCATATATTTT.

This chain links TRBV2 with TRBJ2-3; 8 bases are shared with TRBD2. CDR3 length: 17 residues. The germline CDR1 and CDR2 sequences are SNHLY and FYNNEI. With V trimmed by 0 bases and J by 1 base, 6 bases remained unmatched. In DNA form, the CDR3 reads TGTGCCAGCAGTGAAGCGCTACGTAGCGGGGGCACAGATACGCAGTATTTT. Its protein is CASSEALRSGGTDTQYF. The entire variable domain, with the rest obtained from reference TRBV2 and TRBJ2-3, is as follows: EPEVTQTPSHQVTQMGQEVILRCVPISNHLYFYWYRQILGQKVEFLVSFYNNEISEKSEIFDDQFSVERPDGSNFTLKIRSTKLEDSAMYFCASSEALRSGGTDTQYFGPGTRLTVL.

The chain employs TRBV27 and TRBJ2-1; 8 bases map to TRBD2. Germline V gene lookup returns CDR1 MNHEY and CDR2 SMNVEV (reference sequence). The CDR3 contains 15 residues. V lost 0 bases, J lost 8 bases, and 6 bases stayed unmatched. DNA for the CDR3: TGTGCCAGCAGTTTATCGTTAGCGGGGTTGGATGAGCAGTTCTTC. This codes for CASSLSLAGLDEQFF.

CDR3 DNA sequence: TGTGCCAGCAGTGAAGCAATAGGGGGGTGGTCCTATAATTCACCCCTCCACTTT. Its translation: CASSEAIGGWSYNSPLHF. The V call is TRBV6-1, the J call TRBJ1-6; D perhaps matches TRBD1 (6 bases). Germline-derived CDR1 and CDR2 are MNHNS and SASEGT. The V and J ends lost 0 bases and 1 base respectively, with 13 bases between them. The CDR3 runs 18 residues.

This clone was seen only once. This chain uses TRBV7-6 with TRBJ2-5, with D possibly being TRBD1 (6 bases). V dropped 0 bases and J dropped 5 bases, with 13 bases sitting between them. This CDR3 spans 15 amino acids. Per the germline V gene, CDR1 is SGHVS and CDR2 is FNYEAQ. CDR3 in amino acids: CASSLAGAPTETQYF. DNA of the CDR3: TGTGCCAGCAGCTTAGCGGGGGCCCCGACTGAGACCCAGTACTTC. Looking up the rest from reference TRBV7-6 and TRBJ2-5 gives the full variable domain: GAGVSQSPRYKVTKRGQDVALRCDPISGHVSLYWYRQALGQGPEFLTYFNYEAQQDKSGLPNDRFSAERPEGSISTLTIQRTEQRDSAMYRCASSLAGAPTETQYFGPGTRLLVL.

The CDR3 DNA reads as TGTGCCAGCAGCCCCCCAGGGGTCGGCACTGAAGCTTTCTTT. Its protein is CASSPPGVGTEAFF. The V call is TRBV28, the J call TRBJ1-1, with TRBD1 as a possible D gene (6 bases). The CDR3 runs to 14 residues. The germline V and J ends were trimmed by 6 bases and 4 bases, with 15 bases remaining between them. In germline, CDR1 is MDHEN, CDR2 SYDVKM.

CDR3 in DNA: TGTGCCAGCAGCTTAACGGGACTTCCCTACGAGCAGTACTTC. This codes for CASSLTGLPYEQYF. This chain connects TRBV5-5 to TRBJ2-7; a weak D match, TRBD2 (6 bases). The CDR3 runs 14 residues. The germline CDR1 and CDR2 sequences are SGHKS and YYEKEE (reference sequence). V was shortened by 2 bases and J by 2 bases, with 11 bases between the two germline ends.

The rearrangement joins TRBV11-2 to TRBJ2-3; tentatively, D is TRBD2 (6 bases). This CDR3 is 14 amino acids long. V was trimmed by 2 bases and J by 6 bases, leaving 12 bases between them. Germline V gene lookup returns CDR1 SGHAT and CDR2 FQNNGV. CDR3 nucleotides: TGTGCCAGCAGCTTACGGGACTCCGAGGATACGCAGTATTTT. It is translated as CASSLRDSEDTQYF.

CDR3 residues: CASSLILGNQPQHF. The CDR3 DNA follows: TGTGCCAGCAGTTTAATTTTGGGTAATCAGCCCCAGCATTTT. This chain uses TRBV28 with TRBJ1-5; D not resolved. V was trimmed by 2 bases and J by 4 bases, leaving 9 bases between them. The CDR3 extends over 14 amino acids. Germline lookup yields CDR1 MDHEN and CDR2 SYDVKM.

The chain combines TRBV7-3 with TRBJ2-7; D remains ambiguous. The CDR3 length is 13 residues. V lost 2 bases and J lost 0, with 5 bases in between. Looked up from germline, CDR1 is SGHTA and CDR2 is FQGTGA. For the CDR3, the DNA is TGTGCCAGCAGCTTATCGGACTCCTACGAGCAGTACTTC. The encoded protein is CASSLSDSYEQYF.